Each of the 18 T cell receptor beta chains below was sequenced from the same sample in a study of chemoradiotherapy in HPV16-positive cancers. Profiled with immunoSEQ multiplex PCR; TCRdb holds only in-frame clones, not every one. The sample holds around 180 clones, 90% to 95% seen once. The sequencing used tumor tissue, collected from a patient who underwent chemoradiotherapy. These receptors originate from a human donor with HPV-associated anogenital cancer.

The V gene is TRBV27, the J gene TRBJ2-7; D tentatively reads TRBD1 or TRBD2 (5 bases each). The CDR3 loop spans 14 amino acids. The germline gives CDR1 MNHEY, CDR2 SMNVEV (reference sequence). Trimming cost V 0 bases and J 4 bases, with 10 bases left between them. The CDR3 loop reads CASSLSFEGYEQYF. The CDR3 DNA is TGTGCCAGCAGTTTATCCTTCGAGGGGTACGAGCAGTACTTC.

The chain couples TRBV27 to TRBJ1-1; no definite D call. With 0 bases removed from V and 0 bases from J, the gap between germline ends came to 5 bases. The germline V gene has CDR1 MNHEY and CDR2 SMNVEV (reference sequence). The CDR3 runs 14 residues. The CDR3 reads CASSLSNMNTEAFF. The CDR3 DNA reads as TGTGCCAGCAGTTTATCAAACATGAACACTGAAGCTTTCTTT.

The gene calls are TRBV14 and TRBJ2-3, with TRBD2 identical over 7 bases. Trimming took 4 bases from V and 12 from J; bases not matched to a gene: 7. Germline loops: CDR1 SGHDN, CDR2 FVKESK. CDR3 length: 12 residues. CDR3 coding DNA: TGTGCCAGCAGCCTCAACCGGGACTACCAGTATTTT. Its translation: CASSLNRDYQYF. Complete variable domain (other parts from reference TRBV14 and TRBJ2-3): EAGVTQFPSHSVIEKGQTVTLRCDPISGHDNLYWYRRVMGKEIKFLLHFVKESKQDESGMPNNRFLAERTGGTYSTLKVQPAELEDSGVYFCASSLNRDYQYFGPGTRLTVL.

This clone was observed a single time. V gene TRBV29-1 combines with J gene TRBJ2-1; 9 bases are shared with TRBD1. The V gene's germline CDR1 is SQVTM and CDR2 ANQGSEA. The ends lost 2 bases at V and 5 bases at J; junction bases unmatched: 1. This CDR3 is built from 13 residues. The CDR3 spells CSVERDRDNEQFF. CDR3 coding DNA: TGCAGCGTTGAACGGGACAGGGACAATGAGCAGTTCTTC.

The rearrangement uses TRBV6-1 and TRBJ1-2; 7 bases line up with TRBD1. The V and J ends lost 2 bases and 3 bases, in that order; junction bases with no gene match: 3. The CDR3 is 14 amino acids. The V gene's germline CDR1 is MNHNS and CDR2 SASEGT. The CDR3 DNA reads as TGTGCCAGCAGTGAATGGGGGACAGACTATGGCTACACCTTC. It codes for CASSEWGTDYGYTF.

This sequence joins TRBV19 and TRBJ1-2; D uncertain. V lost 3 bases and J 4 bases, leaving 6 bases between the germline ends. The CDR3 extends over 12 amino acids. The germline V gene has CDR1 LNHDA and CDR2 SQIVND (reference sequence). CDR3 sequence reads: CASSIRSYGYTF. CDR3 nucleotide sequence: TGTGCCAGTAGTATTAGGAGCTATGGCTACACCTTC.

The chain joins TRBV25-1 to TRBJ2-7; TRBD1 matches at 8 bases. CDR3 size: 13 residues. J was trimmed by 5 bases and V by 6 bases; bases with no gene match: 6. Germline CDR1 is MGHDK and CDR2 is SYGVNS. The CDR3 sequence is CASSRQGMDEQYF. As DNA, the CDR3 is TGTGCCAGCAGCAGACAGGGGATGGACGAGCAGTACTTC.

The chain links TRBV27 to TRBJ2-6; D is perhaps TRBD1 (6 bases). The CDR3 is 18 residues long. Per germline, CDR1 MNHEY and CDR2 SMNVEV (reference sequence). V was shortened by 2 bases and J by 2 bases, with 16 bases between the two germline ends. The CDR3 DNA reads as TGTGCCAGCAGTTTAAGATCCACAGGGCTAGCTGGGGCCAACGTCCTGACTTTC. This translates into CASSLRSTGLAGANVLTF.

The chain couples TRBV7-9 to TRBJ1-2; D possibly corresponds to TRBD1 (6 bases). The CDR3 is made up of 18 amino acids. Deletions cut 4 bases from V and 3 bases from J, with 24 bases between. Germline lookup yields CDR1 SEHNR and CDR2 FQNEAQ (reference sequence). The CDR3 DNA follows: TGTGCCAGCAGCTCACACAGGGCACTACTCCTAGAGGACTATGGCTACACCTTC. Amino acid sequence: CASSSHRALLLEDYGYTF.

The V and J genes are TRBV6-4 and TRBJ2-3; weak D call: TRBD2 (6 bases). The V and J ends lost 0 bases and 1 base respectively, with 8 bases between them. Germline V gives CDR1 MRHNA, CDR2 SNTAGT. CDR3 size: 15 residues. As DNA, the CDR3 is TGTGCCAGCAGTGACTCGCGGGGAGGCACAGATACGCAGTATTTT. It specifies CASSDSRGGTDTQYF.

The chain carries TRBV6-1 and TRBJ1-5; D remains ambiguous. V lost 2 bases, J lost 0 bases, and 8 bases lay in between. The CDR3 length is 15 residues. Germline-derived CDR1 and CDR2 are MNHNS and SASEGT. The CDR3 sequence is CASSELEGSNQPQHF. In DNA form, the CDR3 reads TGTGCCAGCAGTGAATTGGAAGGTAGCAATCAGCCCCAGCATTTT.

This clone has a single count. This chain joins TRBV28 and TRBJ2-3, with 9 bases lining up with TRBD1. Germline V CDR1 and CDR2: MDHEN, SYDVKM. This CDR3 has 15 residues. The V segment lost 3 bases and the J segment 3 bases; nucleotides outside the gene matches: 4. The CDR3 region has the DNA TGTGCCAGCAGTTTCGGGACAGGGAGGACAGATACGCAGTATTTT. It is translated as CASSFGTGRTDTQYF. Using reference TRBV28 and TRBJ2-3 for the parts outside the CDR3, the full variable domain is DVKVTQSSRYLVKRTGEKVFLECVQDMDHENMFWYRQDPGLGLRLIYFSYDVKMKEKGDIPEGYSVSREKKERFSLILESASTNQTSMYLCASSFGTGRTDTQYFGPGTRLTVL.

V gene TRBV14 combines with J gene TRBJ2-7; no definite D call. The V end was cut by 0 bases, the J end by 6 bases, with 6 bases between. Germline V gene sequence: CDR1 SGHDN, CDR2 FVKESK. CDR3 length equals 12 residues. CDR3: CASSQDRVEQYF. In DNA form, the CDR3 reads TGTGCCAGCAGCCAAGATCGGGTCGAGCAGTACTTC.

This chain uses TRBV6-1 with TRBJ2-7, with 10 bases fitting TRBD1. The CDR3 extends over 15 amino acids. The ends lost 3 bases at V and 6 bases at J; junction bases unmatched: 8. CDR1 and CDR2 (germline): MNHNS, SASEGT. CDR3 residues: CASSDRRQGAGEQYF. The CDR3 DNA is TGTGCCAGCAGTGATAGGAGACAGGGGGCGGGCGAGCAGTACTTC.

This chain uses TRBV5-1 with TRBJ1-5, with D perhaps matching TRBD1 (5 bases). Trimming left V 0 bases short and J 4 bases short, with 8 bases between. Per the germline V gene, CDR1 is SGHRS and CDR2 is YFSETQ. The CDR3 runs 14 residues. As DNA, the CDR3 is TGCGCCAGCAGCTTGGCCGGGACGAATCAGCCCCAGCATTTT. It encodes CASSLAGTNQPQHF. Combining the CDR3 with reference TRBV5-1 and TRBJ1-5 gives the whole variable domain KAGVTQTPRYLIKTRGQQVTLSCSPISGHRSVSWYQQTPGQGLQFLFEYFSETQRNKGNFPGRFSGRQFSNSRSEMNVSTLELGDSALYLCASSLAGTNQPQHFGDGTRLSIL.

This rearrangement joins TRBV2 to TRBJ2-7; the match to TRBD2 covers 8 bases. The V gene end was trimmed by 1 base and the J gene end by 2 bases; junction bases not matched to a gene: 7. Germline V gene lookup returns CDR1 SNHLY and CDR2 FYNNEI. The CDR3 sequence is 16 residues long. CDR3 sequence reads: CASSEVLAGPAYEQYF. CDR3 nucleotides: TGTGCCAGCAGTGAAGTGTTAGCGGGACCGGCCTACGAGCAGTACTTC.

This clone was recorded only once. In nucleotides, the CDR3 is TGCGCCAGCAGCTTGGGTGCAGGGCTGAACACTGAAGCTTTCTTT. It yields the protein CASSLGAGLNTEAFF. The chain joins TRBV5-1 to TRBJ1-1; a possible D gene is TRBD1 (5 bases). The V gene lost 0 bases and the J gene lost 0 bases, with 9 bases spanning the gap. Germline values: CDR1 SGHRS, CDR2 YFSETQ. The CDR3 extends over 15 amino acids.

The rearrangement uses TRBV2 and TRBJ1-1; 12 nucleotides agree with TRBD1. V shed 6 bases, J shed 5 bases, and the junction held 7 bases outside the gene matches. The CDR3 extends over 15 amino acids. CDR1 and CDR2 (germline): SNHLY, FYNNEI. The CDR3, as DNA: TGTGCCAGCAGGGGCAGGGACAGGGGGCCGACTGAAGCTTTCTTT. It encodes CASRGRDRGPTEAFF.